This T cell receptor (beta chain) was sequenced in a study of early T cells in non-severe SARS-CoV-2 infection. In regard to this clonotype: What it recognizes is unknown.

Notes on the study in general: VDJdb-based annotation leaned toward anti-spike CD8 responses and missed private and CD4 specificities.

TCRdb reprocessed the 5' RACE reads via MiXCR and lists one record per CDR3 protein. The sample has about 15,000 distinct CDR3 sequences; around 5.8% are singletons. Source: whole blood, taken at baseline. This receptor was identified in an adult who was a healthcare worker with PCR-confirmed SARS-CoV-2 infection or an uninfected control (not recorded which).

DNA for the CDR3: TGCGCCAGCACGCAGGACAGTCCTACACGGGATACGCAGTATTTT. Its translation: CASTQDSPTRDTQYF. The genes are TRBV5-1 and TRBJ2-3; D might be TRBD1 (6 bases). This CDR3 spans 15 amino acids. Germline loops: CDR1 SGHRS, CDR2 YFSETQ. Trimming shortened V by 6 bases and J by 6 bases, and 20 bases separated the two germline ends.